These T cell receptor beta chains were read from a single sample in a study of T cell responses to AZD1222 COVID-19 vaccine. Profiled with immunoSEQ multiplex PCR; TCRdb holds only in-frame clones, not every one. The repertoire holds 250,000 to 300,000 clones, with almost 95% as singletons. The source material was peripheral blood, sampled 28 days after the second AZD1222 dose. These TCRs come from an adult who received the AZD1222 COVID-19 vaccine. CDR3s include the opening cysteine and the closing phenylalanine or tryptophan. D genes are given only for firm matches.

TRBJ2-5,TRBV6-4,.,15,TGTGCCAGCAGTGATCCCGATAAGAACCAAGAGACCCAGTACTTC,CASSDPDKNQETQYF
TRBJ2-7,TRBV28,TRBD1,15,TGTGCCAGCAGTTCTAGGGGGCGTGGGTCCTACGAGCAGTACTTC,CASSSRGRGSYEQYF
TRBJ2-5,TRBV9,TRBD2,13,TGTGCCAGCAGCAGTAGCGGGAGGGAGACCCAGTACTTC,CASSSSGRETQYF
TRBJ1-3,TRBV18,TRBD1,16,TGTGCCAGCTCACCACCTGGGACAGGGTATGGAAACACCATATATTTT,CASSPPGTGYGNTIYF
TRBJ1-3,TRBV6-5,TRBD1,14,TGTGCCAGCACCTACACAGGGGGGCGGAACACCATATATTTT,CASTYTGGRNTIYF
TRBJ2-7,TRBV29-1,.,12,TGCAGCGCACGGACAGAGAACTACTACCAGTACTTC,CSARTENYYQYF
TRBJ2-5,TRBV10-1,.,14,TGCGCCAGCAGTGAATCACGGAACCAAGAGACCCAGTACTTC,CASSESRNQETQYF
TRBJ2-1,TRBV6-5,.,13,TGTGCCAGCAGTCTCCAACGGGTGAATGAGCAGTTCTTC,CASSLQRVNEQFF
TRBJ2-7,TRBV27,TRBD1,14,TGTGCCAGCAGTCCACTCGGACAGGTTCGCGAGCAGTACTTC,CASSPLGQVREQYF
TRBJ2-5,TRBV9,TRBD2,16,TGTGCCAGCAGCGTGTCGCGGGGGGGCCGTTTAGAGACCCAGTACTTC,CASSVSRGGRLETQYF
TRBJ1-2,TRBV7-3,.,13,TGTGCCAGCAGCTCCGGAGGGACCTATGGCTACACCTTC,CASSSGGTYGYTF
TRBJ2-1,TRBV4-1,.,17,TGCGCCAGCAGCCCCTACCCGGTCGGGTCTCGACACAATGAGCAGTTCTTC,CASSPYPVGSRHNEQFF
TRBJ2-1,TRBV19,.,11,TGTGCCAGTAGTATCCAGGAGGAGCAGTTCTTC,CASSIQEEQFF
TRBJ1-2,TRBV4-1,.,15,TGCGCCAGCAGCCAAGGAGAAACAGAGGTAGATGGCTACACCTTC,CASSQGETEVDGYTF
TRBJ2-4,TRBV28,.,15,TGTGCCAGCAGCTCCGGGGGTTCGGCCAAAAACATTCAGTACTTC,CASSSGGSAKNIQYF
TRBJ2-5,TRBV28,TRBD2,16,TGTGCCAGCAAAAGTTATGGCGGGGGACCCAGAGAGACCCAGTACTTC,CASKSYGGGPRETQYF
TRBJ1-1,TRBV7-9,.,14,TGTGCCAGCAGCTTCCATCGGGAGAACACTGAAGCTTTCTTT,CASSFHRENTEAFF
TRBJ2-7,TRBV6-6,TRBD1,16,TGTGCCAGCACTCCGGGACAGGGTCAAGCTGTGGGCGAGCAGTACTTC,CASTPGQGQAVGEQYF
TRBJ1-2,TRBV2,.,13,TGTGCCAGCAGTCTCGGGTTGATGGATGGCTACACCTTC,CASSLGLMDGYTF
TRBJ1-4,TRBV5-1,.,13,TGCGCCAGCAGCTTGGAGGGCCATGAAAAACTGTTTTTT,CASSLEGHEKLFF
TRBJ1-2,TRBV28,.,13,TGTGCCAGCAGTCTGTACCCTAACTATGGCTACACCTTC,CASSLYPNYGYTF
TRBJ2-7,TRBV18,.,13,TGTGCCAGCTCCGCACCTACCTCCTACGAGCAGTACTTC,CASSAPTSYEQYF